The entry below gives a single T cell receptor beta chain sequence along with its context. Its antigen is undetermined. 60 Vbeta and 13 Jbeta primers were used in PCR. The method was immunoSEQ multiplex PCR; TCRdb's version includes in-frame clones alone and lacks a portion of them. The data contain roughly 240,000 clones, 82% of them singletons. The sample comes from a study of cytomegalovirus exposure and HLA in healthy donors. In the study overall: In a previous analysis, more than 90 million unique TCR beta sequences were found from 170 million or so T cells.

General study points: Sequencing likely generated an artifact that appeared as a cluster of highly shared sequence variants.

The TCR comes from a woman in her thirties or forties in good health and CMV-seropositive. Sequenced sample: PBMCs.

This chain's CDR3 is CASSIYGTGYYGYTF. The CDR3 DNA reads TGTGCCAGTAGTATCTACGGGACAGGGTACTATGGCTACACCTTC. The chain has TRBV19 and TRBJ1-2; 9 bases are shared with TRBD1. The germline V gene encodes CDR1 LNHDA and CDR2 SQIVND (reference sequence). The CDR3 totals 15 residues. The J segment lost 3 bases and the V segment lost 3 bases, leaving 5 bases of the junction unmatched. Filled out from reference TRBV19 and TRBJ1-2, the complete variable domain reads DGGITQSPKYLFRKEGQNVTLSCEQNLNHDAMYWYRQDPGQGLRLIYYSQIVNDFQKGDIAEGYSVSREKKESFPLTVTSAQKNPTAFYLCASSIYGTGYYGYTFGSGTRLTVV.